These T cell receptor beta chains were read from a single sample in a study of shared clonotypes between healthy human individuals. Profiling relied on immunoSEQ multiplex PCR, and the TCRdb table lists in-frame clones only, not all of them. The sample lists approximately 1,000,000 clones; roughly 80% were seen once. The specimen was memory CD4+ T cells from PBMCs. The receptors originated from a young man in good health. Some clones in this sample may be carry-over from other donors' samples. Both conserved end residues are part of each CDR3. Each record gives: clone size, V gene, D gene, J gene, CDR3 DNA, CDR3 protein. A D gene is named only where the DNA matches it firmly. A row's size may be missing; if present it is once, few, many or a size class.

clone size: many; V gene: TRBV27; D gene: -; J gene: TRBJ2-7; CDR3 DNA: TGTGCCAGCAAAAAGGGCCACTTAGTGCCCAGCGAGCAGTACTTC; CDR3 protein: CASKKGHLVPSEQYF
clone size: once; V gene: TRBV18; D gene: -; J gene: TRBJ2-7; CDR3 DNA: TGTGCCAGCTCCGACCGGGACACCGCTTCCTACGAGCAGTATTTC; CDR3 protein: CASSDRDTASYEQYF
clone size: few; V gene: TRBV7-8; D gene: TRBD1; J gene: TRBJ1-5; CDR3 DNA: TGTGCCAGCAGCACCAGGGACAGGGCTCAGGATCAGCCCCAGCATTTT; CDR3 protein: CASSTRDRAQDQPQHF
clone size: -; V gene: TRBV7-9; D gene: TRBD2; J gene: TRBJ2-5; CDR3 DNA: TGCGCCAGCAGCCAAGAGACGGCGGGAGGAGGAGAGACCCAGTACTTC; CDR3 protein: CASSQETAGGGETQYF
clone size: -; V gene: TRBV5-5; D gene: TRBD1; J gene: TRBJ1-1; CDR3 DNA: TGTGCCAGCAGCGGGCCGGGACAGGGATTCTCAAGATTC; CDR3 protein: CASSGPGQGFSRF
clone size: -; V gene: TRBV7-9; D gene: -; J gene: TRBJ2-3; CDR3 DNA: TGTGCCAGCTCCGGATCGACAGATACGCAGTATTTT; CDR3 protein: CASSGSTDTQYF
clone size: -; V gene: TRBV9; D gene: -; J gene: TRBJ1-3; CDR3 DNA: TGTGCCAGCAGCGTAGCGGGACAAGGAAACACCATATATTTT; CDR3 protein: CASSVAGQGNTIYF
clone size: -; V gene: TRBV7-8; D gene: TRBD2; J gene: TRBJ2-1; CDR3 DNA: TGTGCCAGCACCGAAGCCGGGACTACCAATGAGCAGTTCTTC; CDR3 protein: CASTEAGTTNEQFF
clone size: -; V gene: TRBV5-1; D gene: TRBD1; J gene: TRBJ1-4; CDR3 DNA: TGCGCCAGCAGCTTGGAAGGCAGGGGGCCTGAAAAACTGTTTTTT; CDR3 protein: CASSLEGRGPEKLFF
clone size: -; V gene: TRBV13; D gene: -; J gene: TRBJ2-5; CDR3 DNA: TGTGCCAGCAGCCTCGGGCCCGGGCAGATGAAGACCCAGTACTTC; CDR3 protein: CASSLGPGQMKTQYF
clone size: -; V gene: TRBV4-1; D gene: -; J gene: TRBJ2-7; CDR3 DNA: TGCGCCAGCAGCCAAGGAGGGAGGAGGTACGAGCAGTACTTC; CDR3 protein: CASSQGGRRYEQYF
clone size: -; V gene: TRBV6-4; D gene: TRBD2; J gene: TRBJ2-4; CDR3 DNA: TGTGCCAGCAGTTACGCGACTAGCGGGATAGCCAAAAACATTCAGTACTTC; CDR3 protein: CASSYATSGIAKNIQYF
clone size: once; V gene: TRBV7-2; D gene: -; J gene: TRBJ2-2; CDR3 DNA: TGTGCCAGCAGCATAGGGCCGAACACCGGGGAGCTGTTTTTT; CDR3 protein: CASSIGPNTGELFF
clone size: once; V gene: TRBV18; D gene: TRBD1; J gene: TRBJ2-2; CDR3 DNA: TGTGCCAGCTCGCCTAGGAGACAGGGCCCCGGGGAGCTGTTTTTT; CDR3 protein: CASSPRRQGPGELFF
clone size: -; V gene: TRBV18; D gene: TRBD2; J gene: TRBJ2-7; CDR3 DNA: TGTGCCAGCTCACCGTGGGGGACTAGCGGGTACGAGCAGTACTTC; CDR3 protein: CASSPWGTSGYEQYF
clone size: -; V gene: TRBV11-3; D gene: TRBD2; J gene: TRBJ2-5; CDR3 DNA: TGTGCCAGCAGCTTAGTCGAACAACTAGCGGAGGAAGAGACCCAGTACTTC; CDR3 protein: CASSLVEQLAEEETQYF
clone size: -; V gene: TRBV30; D gene: -; J gene: TRBJ2-7; CDR3 DNA: TGTGCCTGGGCAGGAGACTCCTACGAGCAGTACTTC; CDR3 protein: CAWAGDSYEQYF
clone size: -; V gene: TRBV7-9; D gene: -; J gene: TRBJ1-2; CDR3 DNA: TGTGCCAGCAGCCAACCACCGGACGGCTATGGCTACACCTTC; CDR3 protein: CASSQPPDGYGYTF
clone size: -; V gene: TRBV5-4; D gene: -; J gene: TRBJ2-2; CDR3 DNA: TGTGCCAGCAGCTTGGCGCTAGCTTCCACCGGGGAGCTGTTTTTT; CDR3 protein: CASSLALASTGELFF
clone size: -; V gene: TRBV4-1; D gene: TRBD1; J gene: TRBJ1-5; CDR3 DNA: TGCGCCAGCAGCCAAGAGACAGGGGTGCAGCCCCAGCATTTT; CDR3 protein: CASSQETGVQPQHF
clone size: -; V gene: TRBV11-2; D gene: -; J gene: TRBJ2-1; CDR3 DNA: TGTGCCAGCAGCCCCGACGACCGGGGGCTACACTACAATGAGCAGTTCTTC; CDR3 protein: CASSPDDRGLHYNEQFF
clone size: -; V gene: TRBV7-6; D gene: TRBD1; J gene: TRBJ2-7; CDR3 DNA: TGTGCCAGCAGCTTAGCGGGACAGGGGGCTTCCTACGAGCAGTACTTC; CDR3 protein: CASSLAGQGASYEQYF
clone size: -; V gene: TRBV5-4; D gene: -; J gene: TRBJ1-1; CDR3 DNA: TGTGCCAGCAGCTTGGTAAAGGGCAGGGAAGCTTTCTTT; CDR3 protein: CASSLVKGREAFF
clone size: once; V gene: TRBV7-9; D gene: TRBD1; J gene: TRBJ1-5; CDR3 DNA: TGTGCCAGCAGCTCGACAGGGGGAACGGATCAGCCCCAGCATTTT; CDR3 protein: CASSSTGGTDQPQHF
clone size: -; V gene: TRBV5-1; D gene: -; J gene: TRBJ2-1; CDR3 DNA: TGCGCCAGCAGCTCCAGACAGACTTCGCCATACAATGAGCAGTTCTTC; CDR3 protein: CASSSRQTSPYNEQFF
clone size: once; V gene: TRBV7-2; D gene: TRBD2; J gene: TRBJ2-1; CDR3 DNA: TGTGCCAGCAGCCCAGTAACTAGCGGGAGAGATGAGCAGTTCTTC; CDR3 protein: CASSPVTSGRDEQFF
clone size: -; V gene: TRBV7-2; D gene: TRBD2; J gene: TRBJ2-7; CDR3 DNA: TGTGCCAGCAGCCCGGGACTAGCGGGAGGGCCCTACGAGCAGTACTTC; CDR3 protein: CASSPGLAGGPYEQYF
clone size: -; V gene: TRBV28; D gene: -; J gene: TRBJ1-3; CDR3 DNA: TGTGCCAGCGAGTCGGGGGCCGCTGGAAACACCATATATTTT; CDR3 protein: CASESGAAGNTIYF
clone size: -; V gene: TRBV30; D gene: TRBD1; J gene: TRBJ2-5; CDR3 DNA: TGTGCCTGGAGTGTAAACCGGGCGGGACAGGGGGAGACCCAGTACTTC; CDR3 protein: CAWSVNRAGQGETQYF
clone size: few; V gene: TRBV9; D gene: TRBD1; J gene: TRBJ2-6; CDR3 DNA: TGTGCCAGCAGCGTAGGGCAGGGGGTAAATGGGGCCAACGTCCTGACTTTC; CDR3 protein: CASSVGQGVNGANVLTF
clone size: -; V gene: TRBV5-6; D gene: -; J gene: TRBJ2-3; CDR3 DNA: TGTGCCAGCAGCTTGTCAGGGACGACAGATACGCAGTATTTT; CDR3 protein: CASSLSGTTDTQYF
clone size: -; V gene: TRBV28; D gene: TRBD1; J gene: TRBJ1-2; CDR3 DNA: TGTGCCAGCAGCCTTGCGAGGGCGCGAGGGGGCGACGGCTACACCTTC; CDR3 protein: CASSLARARGGDGYTF
clone size: -; V gene: TRBV19; D gene: -; J gene: TRBJ1-3; CDR3 DNA: TGTGCCAGTACCGCAGGGTCCTCTGGAAACACCATATATTTT; CDR3 protein: CASTAGSSGNTIYF
clone size: -; V gene: TRBV25-1; D gene: TRBD1; J gene: TRBJ2-7; CDR3 DNA: TGTGCCAGCAGTGAAGGGACAGGGTATTACGAGCAGTACTTC; CDR3 protein: CASSEGTGYYEQYF
clone size: few; V gene: TRBV6-1; D gene: -; J gene: TRBJ1-2; CDR3 DNA: TGTGCCAGCAACAGGGACTATGGCTACACCTTC; CDR3 protein: CASNRDYGYTF
clone size: -; V gene: TRBV6-1; D gene: TRBD2; J gene: TRBJ2-4; CDR3 DNA: TGTGCCACCGCCCCGGGAGGGGCCAAAAACATTCAGTACTTC; CDR3 protein: CATAPGGAKNIQYF
clone size: -; V gene: TRBV19; D gene: -; J gene: TRBJ2-5; CDR3 DNA: TGTGCCAGTAGTACGGTGTCGGACCAAGAGACCCAGTACTTC; CDR3 protein: CASSTVSDQETQYF
clone size: -; V gene: TRBV19; D gene: TRBD1; J gene: TRBJ1-5; CDR3 DNA: TGTGCCAGTAGCGGGGACAGGGTGGATCAGCCCCAGCATTTT; CDR3 protein: CASSGDRVDQPQHF
clone size: few; V gene: TRBV28; D gene: -; J gene: TRBJ2-1; CDR3 DNA: TGTGCCAGCAGTGAAAGCCGGGCCTACAATGAGCAGTTCTTC; CDR3 protein: CASSESRAYNEQFF
clone size: -; V gene: TRBV5-1; D gene: -; J gene: TRBJ1-1; CDR3 DNA: TGCGCCAGCGGGGACCAGGGCTACACTGAAGCTTTCTTT; CDR3 protein: CASGDQGYTEAFF
clone size: -; V gene: TRBV18; D gene: -; J gene: TRBJ1-1; CDR3 DNA: TGTGCCAGCTCACGAACGGTGAACACTGAAGCTTTCTTT; CDR3 protein: CASSRTVNTEAFF
clone size: once; V gene: TRBV6-5; D gene: -; J gene: TRBJ2-7; CDR3 DNA: TGTGCCACTTCTCCCCCAGTCGGCGAGCAGTACTTC; CDR3 protein: CATSPPVGEQYF
clone size: -; V gene: TRBV11-3; D gene: -; J gene: TRBJ2-5; CDR3 DNA: TGTGCCAGCGCTCAGGGAGGCGAGACCCAGTACTTC; CDR3 protein: CASAQGGETQYF
clone size: -; V gene: TRBV5-5; D gene: -; J gene: TRBJ2-7; CDR3 DNA: TGTGCCAGCAGCTTGGCTCCAGAGCCGTTCTACGAGCAGTACTTC; CDR3 protein: CASSLAPEPFYEQYF
clone size: once; V gene: TRBV11-2; D gene: TRBD1; J gene: TRBJ2-3; CDR3 DNA: TGTGCCAGCAGCTTAGCCAGGGGGCGATTAGGAGATACGCAGTATTTT; CDR3 protein: CASSLARGRLGDTQYF
clone size: -; V gene: TRBV28; D gene: -; J gene: TRBJ2-1; CDR3 DNA: TGTGCCAGCACCACCGCGTACAATGAGCAGTTCTTC; CDR3 protein: CASTTAYNEQFF
clone size: -; V gene: TRBV19; D gene: TRBD1; J gene: TRBJ2-1; CDR3 DNA: TGTGCCAGTAGCCGACAGGGGTTGTCCTACAATGAGCAGTTCTTC; CDR3 protein: CASSRQGLSYNEQFF
clone size: -; V gene: TRBV30; D gene: -; J gene: TRBJ2-5; CDR3 DNA: TGTGCCTGGAGCGTCACAGCCTACCAAGAGACCCAGTACTTC; CDR3 protein: CAWSVTAYQETQYF
clone size: -; V gene: TRBV28; D gene: -; J gene: TRBJ2-1; CDR3 DNA: TGTGCCAGCAGTTTCGGGGCTAGCCGCATCTACAATGAGCAGTTCTTC; CDR3 protein: CASSFGASRIYNEQFF
clone size: few; V gene: TRBV11-2; D gene: TRBD1; J gene: TRBJ1-5; CDR3 DNA: TGTGCCAGCAGCTTAACAGGGGATCAGCCCCAGCATTTT; CDR3 protein: CASSLTGDQPQHF
clone size: -; V gene: TRBV6-5; D gene: -; J gene: TRBJ1-4; CDR3 DNA: TGTGCCAGCACCAAAACGAACTTGGGCGCGGAAAAACTGTTTTTT; CDR3 protein: CASTKTNLGAEKLFF